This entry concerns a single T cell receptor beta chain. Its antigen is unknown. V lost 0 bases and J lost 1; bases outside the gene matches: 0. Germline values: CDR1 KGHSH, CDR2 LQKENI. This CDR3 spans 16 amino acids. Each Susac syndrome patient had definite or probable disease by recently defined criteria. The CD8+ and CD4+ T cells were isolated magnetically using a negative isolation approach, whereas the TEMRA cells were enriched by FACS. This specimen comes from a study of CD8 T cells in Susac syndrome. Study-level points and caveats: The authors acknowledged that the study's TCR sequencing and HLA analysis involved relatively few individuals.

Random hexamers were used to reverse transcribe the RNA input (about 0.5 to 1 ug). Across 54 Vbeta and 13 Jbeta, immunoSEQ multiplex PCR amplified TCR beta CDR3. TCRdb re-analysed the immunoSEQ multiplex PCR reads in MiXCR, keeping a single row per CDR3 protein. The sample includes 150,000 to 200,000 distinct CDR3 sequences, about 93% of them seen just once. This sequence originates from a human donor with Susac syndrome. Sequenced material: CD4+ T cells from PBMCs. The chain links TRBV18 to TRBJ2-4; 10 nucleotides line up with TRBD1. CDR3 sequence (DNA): TGTGCCAGCTCACCACCGGGACAGGGGGCCAAAAACATTCAGTACTTC. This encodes CASSPPGQGAKNIQYF. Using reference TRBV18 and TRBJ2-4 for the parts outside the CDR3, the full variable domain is NAGVMQNPRHLVRRRGQEARLRCSPMKGHSHVYWYRQLPEEGLKFMVYLQKENIIDESGMPKERFSAEFPKEGPSILRIQQVVRGDSAAYFCASSPPGQGAKNIQYFGAGTRLSVL.